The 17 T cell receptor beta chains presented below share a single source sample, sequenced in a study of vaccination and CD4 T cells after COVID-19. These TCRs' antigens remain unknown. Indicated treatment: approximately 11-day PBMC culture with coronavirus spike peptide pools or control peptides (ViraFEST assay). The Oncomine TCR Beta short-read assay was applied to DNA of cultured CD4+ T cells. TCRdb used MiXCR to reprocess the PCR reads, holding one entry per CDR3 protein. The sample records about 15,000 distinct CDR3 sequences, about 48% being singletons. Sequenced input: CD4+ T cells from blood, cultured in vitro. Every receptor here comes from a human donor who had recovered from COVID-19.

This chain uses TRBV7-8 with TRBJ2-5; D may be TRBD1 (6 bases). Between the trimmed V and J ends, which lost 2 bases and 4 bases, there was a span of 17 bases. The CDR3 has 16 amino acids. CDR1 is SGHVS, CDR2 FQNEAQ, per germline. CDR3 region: CASSLMRGGRGETQYF. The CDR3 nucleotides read TGTGCCAGCAGCTTAATGCGAGGGGGTAGGGGAGAGACCCAGTACTTC.

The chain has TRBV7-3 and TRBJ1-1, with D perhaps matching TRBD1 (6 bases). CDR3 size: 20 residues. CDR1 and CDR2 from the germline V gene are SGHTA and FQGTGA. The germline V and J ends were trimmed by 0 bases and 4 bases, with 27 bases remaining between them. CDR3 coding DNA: TGTGCCAGCAGCTTAACCAGGGGCGGGGATGTGGGAAGGGGAGGCACTGAAGCTTTCTTT. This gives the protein CASSLTRGGDVGRGGTEAFF.

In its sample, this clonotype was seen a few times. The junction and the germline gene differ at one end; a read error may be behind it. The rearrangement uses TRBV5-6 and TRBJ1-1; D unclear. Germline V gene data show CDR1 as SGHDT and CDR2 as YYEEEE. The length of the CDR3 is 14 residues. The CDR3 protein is CASRLGGGNTEAFF. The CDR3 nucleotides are TGTGCCAGCAGGTTGGGCGGAGGGAACACTGAAGCTTTCTTT.

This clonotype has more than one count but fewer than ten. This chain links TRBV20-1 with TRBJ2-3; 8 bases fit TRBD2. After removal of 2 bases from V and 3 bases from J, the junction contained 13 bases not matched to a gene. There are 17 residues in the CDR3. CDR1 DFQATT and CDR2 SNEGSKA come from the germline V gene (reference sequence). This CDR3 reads CSARPPFSGSRTDTQYF. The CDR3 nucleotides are TGCAGTGCTAGACCACCCTTCAGCGGGAGTCGTACAGATACGCAGTATTTT.

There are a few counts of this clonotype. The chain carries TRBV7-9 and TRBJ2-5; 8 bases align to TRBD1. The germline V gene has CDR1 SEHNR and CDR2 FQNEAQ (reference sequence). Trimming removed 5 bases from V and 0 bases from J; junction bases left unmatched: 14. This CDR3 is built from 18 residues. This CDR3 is CASSNDRGGLRYQETQYF. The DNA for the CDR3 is TGTGCCAGCAGCAACGACAGGGGAGGATTGAGGTACCAAGAGACCCAGTACTTC.

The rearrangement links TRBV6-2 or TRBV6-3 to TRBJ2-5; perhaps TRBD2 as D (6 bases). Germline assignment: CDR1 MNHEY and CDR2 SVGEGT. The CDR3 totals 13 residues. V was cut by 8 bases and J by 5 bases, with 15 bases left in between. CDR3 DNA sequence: TGTGCCAGCGAATTTGGCCGGGGGGAGACCCAGTACTTC. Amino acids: CASEFGRGETQYF.

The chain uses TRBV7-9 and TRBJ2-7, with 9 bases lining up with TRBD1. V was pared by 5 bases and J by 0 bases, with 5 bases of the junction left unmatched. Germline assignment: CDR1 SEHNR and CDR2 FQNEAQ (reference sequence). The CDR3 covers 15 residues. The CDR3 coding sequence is TGTGCCAGCAGCACAGGACAGGGGATCTCCTACGAGCAGTACTTC. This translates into CASSTGQGISYEQYF.

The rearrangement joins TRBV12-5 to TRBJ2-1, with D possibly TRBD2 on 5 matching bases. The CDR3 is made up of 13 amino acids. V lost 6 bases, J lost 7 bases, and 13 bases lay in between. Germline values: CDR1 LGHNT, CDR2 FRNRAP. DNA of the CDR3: TGTGCTAGTGGCCCGGTGCCGGGAAATGAGCAGTTCTTC. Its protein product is CASGPVPGNEQFF.

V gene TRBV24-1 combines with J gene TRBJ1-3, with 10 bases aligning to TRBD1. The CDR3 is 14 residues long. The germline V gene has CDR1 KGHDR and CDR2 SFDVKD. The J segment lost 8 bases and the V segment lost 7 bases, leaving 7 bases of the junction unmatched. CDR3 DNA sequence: TGTGCCACCAGCTCGACAGGGGGCCTAGACACCATATATTTT. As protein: CATSSTGGLDTIYF.

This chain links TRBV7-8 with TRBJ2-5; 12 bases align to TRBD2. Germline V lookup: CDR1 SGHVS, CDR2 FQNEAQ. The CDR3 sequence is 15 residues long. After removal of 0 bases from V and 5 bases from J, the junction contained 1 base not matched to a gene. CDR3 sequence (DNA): TGTGCCAGCAGCTTAGCGGGGACTAGCGGGGAGACCCAGTACTTC. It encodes CASSLAGTSGETQYF. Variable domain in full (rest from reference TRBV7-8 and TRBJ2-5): GAGVSQSPRYKVAKRGQDVALRCDPISGHVSLFWYQQALGQGPEFLTYFQNEAQLDKSGLPSDRFFAERPEGSVSTLKIQRTQQEDSAVYLCASSLAGTSGETQYFGPGTRLLVL.

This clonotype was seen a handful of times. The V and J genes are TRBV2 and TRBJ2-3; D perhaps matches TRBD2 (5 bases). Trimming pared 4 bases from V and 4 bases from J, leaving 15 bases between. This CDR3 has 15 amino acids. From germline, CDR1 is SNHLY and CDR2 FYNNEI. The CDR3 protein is CASSGSLSRADTQYF. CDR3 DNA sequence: TGTGCCAGCAGTGGGTCCCTCTCGCGGGCAGATACGCAGTATTTT.

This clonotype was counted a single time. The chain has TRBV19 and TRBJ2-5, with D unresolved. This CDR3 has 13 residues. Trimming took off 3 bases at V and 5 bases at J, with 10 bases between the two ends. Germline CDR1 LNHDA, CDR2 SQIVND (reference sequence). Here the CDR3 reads CASSIQIRETQYF. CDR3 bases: TGTGCCAGTAGTATCCAAATTCGGGAGACCCAGTACTTC.

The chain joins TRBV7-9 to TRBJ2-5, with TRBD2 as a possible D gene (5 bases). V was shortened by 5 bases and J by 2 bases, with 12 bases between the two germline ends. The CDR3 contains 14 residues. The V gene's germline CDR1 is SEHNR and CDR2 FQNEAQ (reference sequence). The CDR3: CASSTLAPQETQYF. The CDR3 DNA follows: TGTGCCAGCAGCACATTAGCGCCTCAAGAGACCCAGTACTTC.

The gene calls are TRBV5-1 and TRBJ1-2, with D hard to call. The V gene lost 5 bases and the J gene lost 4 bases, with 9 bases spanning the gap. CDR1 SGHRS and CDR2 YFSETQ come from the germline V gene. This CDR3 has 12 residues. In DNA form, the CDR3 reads TGCGCCAGCAGTTCGGACGGCTATGGCTACACCTTC. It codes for CASSSDGYGYTF.

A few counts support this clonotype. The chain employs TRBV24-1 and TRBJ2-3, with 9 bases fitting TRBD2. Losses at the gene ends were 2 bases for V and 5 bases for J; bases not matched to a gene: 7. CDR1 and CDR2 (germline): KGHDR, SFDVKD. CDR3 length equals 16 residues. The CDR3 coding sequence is TGTGCCACCAGTGATTACCAGCGGGAGGAGAGAGATACGCAGTATTTT. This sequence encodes CATSDYQREERDTQYF.

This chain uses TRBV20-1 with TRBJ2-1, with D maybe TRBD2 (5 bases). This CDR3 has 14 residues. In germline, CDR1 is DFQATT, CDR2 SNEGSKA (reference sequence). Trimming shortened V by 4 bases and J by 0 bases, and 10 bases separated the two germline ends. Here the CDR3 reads CSAKSAVSYNEQFF. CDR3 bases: TGCAGTGCTAAGTCAGCGGTCTCCTACAATGAGCAGTTCTTC.

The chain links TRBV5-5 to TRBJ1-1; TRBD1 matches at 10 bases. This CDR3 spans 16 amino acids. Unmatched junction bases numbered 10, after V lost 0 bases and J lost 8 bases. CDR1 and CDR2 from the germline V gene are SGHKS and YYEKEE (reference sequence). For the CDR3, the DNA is TGTGCCAGCAGCTTGGCCATCGGACAGGGGGGATCCGAAGCTTTCTTT. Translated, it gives CASSLAIGQGGSEAFF.